This record concerns one TCR beta chain sequence. Its recognized antigen is unknown. Nothing much larger sits one base from this clone, and base qualities are not available. The data derive from a study of glioma-infiltrating T cells after dendritic cell vaccination (dated by TCRdb to about 2016). Background on the whole study: The cohort included about 15 glioblastoma patients drawn from Phase I and II dendritic cell vaccination trials, of whom 9 were newly diagnosed and 6 had recurrent disease. TCR sequencing metrics, including TIL content and tumor-blood repertoire overlap, were correlated with survival after dendritic cell vaccination. In glioblastoma patients vaccinated with dendritic cells, deep sequencing of TCR beta CDR3 regions served to measure the amount of tumor-infiltrating lymphocytes and to compare repertoires between tumor and blood. To make the vaccine, monocyte-derived dendritic cells were cultured for under 9 days with IL-4 and GM-CSF and then pulsed overnight with autologous tumor lysate. Each patient was given three intradermal dendritic cell vaccine injections, spaced two weeks apart, in the arm below the axilla. Between 2003 and 2012, patients were given autologous tumor lysate-pulsed dendritic cell vaccination. The study at large found these results: The three-group TCR overlap response model was described as speculative and requiring prospective validation. After dendritic cell vaccination, a higher estimated pretreatment TIL content predicted longer time to progression and longer overall survival. The cohort was small and heterogeneous, only a few patients had full blood and tumor sets, and even fewer had initial-recurrent tumor pairs. TCR clonality showed no direct relationship with survival, which suggests that a diverse polyclonal response may matter.

According to the study, the label for this sample's time point signals: after dendritic cell vaccination, including at tumor progression/relapse. Selection of patients required sufficient residual fresh-frozen tumor tissue and over two years of available survival data. Although molecular status otherwise differed among the glioblastoma patients, no patient had an isocitrate dehydrogenase mutation. PBMC were collected before vaccination, two weeks after the third vaccination, and at tumor progression when it occurred. The Qiagen DNeasy Blood extraction Kit was used for extraction of genomic DNA. The immunoSEQ assay amplified TCRB CDR3 regions from roughly 2.1 micrograms of genomic DNA, or from all available DNA when less than that amount was available. For multiplex PCR, 60 forward primers for TCR V beta segments and 13 reverse primers for J beta segments were used. To estimate reads per starting template, synthetic control templates were spiked into each sample at limiting dilution. The Illumina HiSeq System generated sequencing reads of 87 bp. The study's own analysis went as follows. To remove PCR and sequencing errors, closely related sequences were merged with a nearest neighbor algorithm. TCR overlap was defined as the percentage of unique tumor TCR beta sequences that were also found in the peripheral blood of the same patient. The immuneACCESS repertoire file appears here via TCRdb, limited to in-frame rearrangements. These files lack a portion of the clones; in checked studies, under half of the deficit traces to unresolved V genes, and the cause of the others is not known. V and J calls and clone size follow that table, whereas D and trimming were derived from the DNA. The table for this sample lists about 24,000 clones; approximately 89% of them were counted only once. The ten largest clones add up to about 2.9% of the sample.

Based on the germline V gene (reference sequence), the CDR1 and CDR2 sequences are WNHNN and SYGVQD. V drops 3 bases and J drops 1 base, leaving 3 bases in between. The CDR3 holds 13 amino acids from the cysteine to the phenylalanine. The CDR3 DNA has 39 bases and is translated from base 1. The TCR was taken from a human donor with glioblastoma. This chain is built from TRBV10-1 and TRBJ2-2; the D gene remains uncertain. The sample was blood, taken after dendritic cell vaccination. Here is the DNA: TGCGCCAGCAGTGACTTGAACACCGGGGAGCTGTTTTTT. It codes for CASSDLNTGELFF.